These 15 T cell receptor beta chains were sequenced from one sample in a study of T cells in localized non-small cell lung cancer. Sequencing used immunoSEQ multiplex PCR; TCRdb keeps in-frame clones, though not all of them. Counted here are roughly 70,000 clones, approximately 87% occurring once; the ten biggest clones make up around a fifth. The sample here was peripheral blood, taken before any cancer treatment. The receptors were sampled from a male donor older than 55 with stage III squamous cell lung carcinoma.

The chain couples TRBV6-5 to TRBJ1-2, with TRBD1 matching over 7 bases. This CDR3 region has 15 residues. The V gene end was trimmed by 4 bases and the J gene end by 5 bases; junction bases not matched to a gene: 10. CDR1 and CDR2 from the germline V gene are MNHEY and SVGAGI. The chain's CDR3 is CASSFRTGFRYGYTF. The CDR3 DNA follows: TGTGCCAGCAGTTTCCGGACAGGTTTTAGGTATGGCTACACCTTC.

The chain's CDR3 is CASSYGLAGASTDTQYF. The CDR3 coding sequence is TGTGCCAGCAGCTACGGACTAGCGGGGGCCAGCACAGATACGCAGTATTTT. The J gene is TRBJ2-3, the V gene TRBV7-9; 13 bases fit TRBD2. Trimming took 4 bases from V and 0 from J; bases not matched to a gene: 4. This CDR3 contains 17 residues. Germline V CDR1 and CDR2: SEHNR, FQNEAQ (reference sequence).

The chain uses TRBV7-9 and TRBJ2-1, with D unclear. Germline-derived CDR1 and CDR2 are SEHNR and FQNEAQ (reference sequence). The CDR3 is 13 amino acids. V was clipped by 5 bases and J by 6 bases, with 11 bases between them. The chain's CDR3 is CASSQRLVNEQFF. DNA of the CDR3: TGTGCCAGCAGCCAACGACTGGTCAATGAGCAGTTCTTC.

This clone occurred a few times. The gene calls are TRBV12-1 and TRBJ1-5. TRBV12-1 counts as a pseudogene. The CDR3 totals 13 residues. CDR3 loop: CASSFIRTQPQHF. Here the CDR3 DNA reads TGTGCCAGCAGCTTTATCAGGACCCAGCCCCAGCATTTT.

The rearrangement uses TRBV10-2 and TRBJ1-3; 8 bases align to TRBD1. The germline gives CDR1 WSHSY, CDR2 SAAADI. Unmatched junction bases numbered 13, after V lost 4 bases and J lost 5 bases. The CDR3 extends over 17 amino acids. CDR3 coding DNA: TGCGCCAGCAGTGCGAAACCAACAGGGGGTAGGAGAAACACCATATATTTT. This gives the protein CASSAKPTGGRRNTIYF.

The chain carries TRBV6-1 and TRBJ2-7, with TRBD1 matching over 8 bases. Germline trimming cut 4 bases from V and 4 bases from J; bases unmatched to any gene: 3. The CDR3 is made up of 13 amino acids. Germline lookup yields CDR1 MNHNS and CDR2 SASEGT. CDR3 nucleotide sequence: TGTGCCAGCAGTGCTTGGACAGGGTACGAGCAGTACGTC. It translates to CASSAWTGYEQYV.

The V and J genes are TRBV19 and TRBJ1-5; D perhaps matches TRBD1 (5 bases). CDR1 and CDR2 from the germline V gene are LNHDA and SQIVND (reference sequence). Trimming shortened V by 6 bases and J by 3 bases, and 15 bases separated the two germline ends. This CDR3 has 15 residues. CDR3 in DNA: TGTGCCAGTAGCCAGGGAGGGAACAACAATCAGCCCCAGCATTTT. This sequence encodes CASSQGGNNNQPQHF. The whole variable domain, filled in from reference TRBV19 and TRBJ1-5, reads DGGITQSPKYLFRKEGQNVTLSCEQNLNHDAMYWYRQDPGQGLRLIYYSQIVNDFQKGDIAEGYSVSREKKESFPLTVTSAQKNPTAFYLCASSQGGNNNQPQHFGDGTRLSIL.

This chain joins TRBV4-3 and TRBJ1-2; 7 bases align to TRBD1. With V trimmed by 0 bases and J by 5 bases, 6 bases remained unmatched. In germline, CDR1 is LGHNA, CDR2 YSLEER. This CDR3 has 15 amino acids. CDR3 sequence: CASSQDRSGGYGYTF. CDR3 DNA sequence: TGCGCCAGCAGCCAAGATCGATCAGGGGGATATGGCTACACCTTC.

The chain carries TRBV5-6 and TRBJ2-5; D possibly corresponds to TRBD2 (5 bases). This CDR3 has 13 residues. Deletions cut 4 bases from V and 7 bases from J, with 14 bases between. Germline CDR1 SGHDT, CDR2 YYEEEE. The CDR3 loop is CASSPSGAGTQYF. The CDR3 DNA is TGTGCCAGCAGCCCAAGCGGTGCAGGGACCCAGTACTTC.

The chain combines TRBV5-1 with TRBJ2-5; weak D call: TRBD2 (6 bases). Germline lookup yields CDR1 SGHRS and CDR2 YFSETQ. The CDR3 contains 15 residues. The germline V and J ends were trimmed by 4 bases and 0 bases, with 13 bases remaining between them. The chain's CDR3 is CASSARGTYQETQYF. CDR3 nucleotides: TGCGCCAGCAGCGCTCGGGGGACGTACCAAGAGACCCAGTACTTC.

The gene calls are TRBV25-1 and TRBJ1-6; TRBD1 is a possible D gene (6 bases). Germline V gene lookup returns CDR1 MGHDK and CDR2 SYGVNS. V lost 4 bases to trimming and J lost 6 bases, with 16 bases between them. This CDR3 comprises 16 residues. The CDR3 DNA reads TGTGCCAGCAGTGGACAGGTACTCCCGGGTAATTCACCCCTCCACTTT. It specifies CASSGQVLPGNSPLHF.

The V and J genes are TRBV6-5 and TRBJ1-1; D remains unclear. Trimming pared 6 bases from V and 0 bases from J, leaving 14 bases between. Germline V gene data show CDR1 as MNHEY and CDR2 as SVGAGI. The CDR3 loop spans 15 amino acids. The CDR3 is CASRAGVGLNTEAFF. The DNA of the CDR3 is TGTGCCAGCAGGGCGGGAGTAGGGTTGAACACTGAAGCTTTCTTT.

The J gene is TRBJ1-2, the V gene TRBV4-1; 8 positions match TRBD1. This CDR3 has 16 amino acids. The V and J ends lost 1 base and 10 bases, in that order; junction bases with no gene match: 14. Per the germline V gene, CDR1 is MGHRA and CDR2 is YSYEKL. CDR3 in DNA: TGCGCCAGCAGCCAAGTGGCTACCGGGACAGGCTTATACTACACCTTC. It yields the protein CASSQVATGTGLYYTF.

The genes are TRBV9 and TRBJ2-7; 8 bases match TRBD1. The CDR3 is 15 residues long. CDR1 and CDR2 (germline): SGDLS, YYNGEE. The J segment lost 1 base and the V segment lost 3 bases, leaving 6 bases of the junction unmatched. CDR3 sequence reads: CASSADRAGSYEQYF. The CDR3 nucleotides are TGTGCCAGCAGCGCGGACAGGGCAGGGTCCTACGAGCAGTACTTC.

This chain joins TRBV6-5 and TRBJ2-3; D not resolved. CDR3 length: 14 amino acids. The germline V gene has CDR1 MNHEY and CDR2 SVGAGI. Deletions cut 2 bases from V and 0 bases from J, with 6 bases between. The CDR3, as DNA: TGTGCCAGCAGTTACCAACACAGCACAGATACGCAGTATTTT. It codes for CASSYQHSTDTQYF.